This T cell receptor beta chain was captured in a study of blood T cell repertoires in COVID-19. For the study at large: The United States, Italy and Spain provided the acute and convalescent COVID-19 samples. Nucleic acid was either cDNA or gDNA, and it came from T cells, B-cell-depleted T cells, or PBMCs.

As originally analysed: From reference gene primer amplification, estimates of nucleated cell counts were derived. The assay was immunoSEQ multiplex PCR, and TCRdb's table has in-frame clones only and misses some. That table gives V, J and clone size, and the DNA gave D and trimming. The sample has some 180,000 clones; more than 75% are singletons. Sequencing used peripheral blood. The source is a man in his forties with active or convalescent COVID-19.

CDR3 DNA: TGCGCCAGCAGCCTACAGGGGAACACTGAAGCTTTCTTT. This codes for CASSLQGNTEAFF. This chain connects TRBV10-2 to TRBJ1-1; a weak D match, TRBD1 (6 bases). This CDR3 spans 13 amino acids. Germline CDR1 WSHSY, CDR2 SAAADI. V was clipped by 6 bases and J by 1 base, with 9 bases between them.